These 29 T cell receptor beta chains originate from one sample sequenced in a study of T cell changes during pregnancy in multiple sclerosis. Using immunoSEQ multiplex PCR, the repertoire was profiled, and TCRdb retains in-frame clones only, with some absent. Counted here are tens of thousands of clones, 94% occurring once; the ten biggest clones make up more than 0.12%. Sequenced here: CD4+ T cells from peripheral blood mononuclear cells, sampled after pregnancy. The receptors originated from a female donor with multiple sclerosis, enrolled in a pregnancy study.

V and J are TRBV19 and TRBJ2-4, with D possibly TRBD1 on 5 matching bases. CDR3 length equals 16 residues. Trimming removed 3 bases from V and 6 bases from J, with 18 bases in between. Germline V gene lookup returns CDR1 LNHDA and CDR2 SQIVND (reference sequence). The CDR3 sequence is CASSILKQVRGNIQYF. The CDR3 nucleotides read TGTGCCAGTAGTATCCTCAAACAGGTGCGAGGAAACATTCAGTACTTC.

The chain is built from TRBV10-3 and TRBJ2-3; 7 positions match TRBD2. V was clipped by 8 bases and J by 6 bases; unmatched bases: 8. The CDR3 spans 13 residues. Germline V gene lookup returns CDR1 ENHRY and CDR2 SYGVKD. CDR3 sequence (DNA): TGTGCCATCGGGCGGGGGAACCTTGATACGCAGTATTTT. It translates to CAIGRGNLDTQYF.

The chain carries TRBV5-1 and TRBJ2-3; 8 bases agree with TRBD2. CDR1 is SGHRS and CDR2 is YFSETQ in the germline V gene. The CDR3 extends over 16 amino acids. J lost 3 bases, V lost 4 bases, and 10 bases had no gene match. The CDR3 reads CASSLTTSAATDTQYF. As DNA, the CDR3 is TGCGCCAGCAGCCTGACGACTAGCGCCGCAACAGATACGCAGTATTTT.

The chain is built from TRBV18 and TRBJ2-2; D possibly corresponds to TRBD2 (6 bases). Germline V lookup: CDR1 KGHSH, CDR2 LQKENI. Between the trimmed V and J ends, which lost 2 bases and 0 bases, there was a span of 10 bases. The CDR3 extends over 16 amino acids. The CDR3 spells CASSPVGGTNTGELFF. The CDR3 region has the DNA TGTGCCAGCTCACCAGTTGGCGGGACGAACACCGGGGAGCTGTTTTTT.

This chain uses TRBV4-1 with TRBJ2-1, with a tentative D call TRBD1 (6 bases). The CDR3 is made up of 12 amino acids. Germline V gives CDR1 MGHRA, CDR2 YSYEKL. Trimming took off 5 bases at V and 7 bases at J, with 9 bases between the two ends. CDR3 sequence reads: CASSSRGNEQFF. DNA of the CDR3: TGCGCCAGCAGCTCAAGGGGGAATGAGCAGTTCTTC.

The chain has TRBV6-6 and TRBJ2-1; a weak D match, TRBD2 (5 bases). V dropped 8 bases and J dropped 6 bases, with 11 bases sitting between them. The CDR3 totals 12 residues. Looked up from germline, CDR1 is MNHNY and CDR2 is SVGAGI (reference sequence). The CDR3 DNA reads TGTGCCAGCGGGGTACTAGTCAATGAGCAGTTCTTC. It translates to CASGVLVNEQFF.

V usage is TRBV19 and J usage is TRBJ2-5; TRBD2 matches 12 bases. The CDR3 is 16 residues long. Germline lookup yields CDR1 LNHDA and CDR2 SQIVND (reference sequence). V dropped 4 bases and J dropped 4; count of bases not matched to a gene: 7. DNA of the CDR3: TGTGCCAGTAGTACGACTAGCGGGAGTTGGGGAGAGACCCAGTACTTC. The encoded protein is CASSTTSGSWGETQYF.

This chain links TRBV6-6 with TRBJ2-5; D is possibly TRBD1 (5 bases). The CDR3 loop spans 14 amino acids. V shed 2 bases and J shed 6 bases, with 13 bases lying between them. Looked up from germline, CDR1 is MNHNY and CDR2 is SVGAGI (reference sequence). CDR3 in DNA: TGTGCCAGCAGTTACGGTAGGGGTCACCAGACCCAGTACTTC. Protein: CASSYGRGHQTQYF.

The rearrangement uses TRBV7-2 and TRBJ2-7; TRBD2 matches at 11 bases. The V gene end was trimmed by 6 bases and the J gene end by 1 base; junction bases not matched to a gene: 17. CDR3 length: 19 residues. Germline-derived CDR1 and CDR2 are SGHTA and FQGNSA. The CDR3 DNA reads TGTGCCAGCAGTCACGGGGGGACTAGCGGAAAGGCGGGATCCTACGAGCAGTACTTC. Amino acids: CASSHGGTSGKAGSYEQYF.

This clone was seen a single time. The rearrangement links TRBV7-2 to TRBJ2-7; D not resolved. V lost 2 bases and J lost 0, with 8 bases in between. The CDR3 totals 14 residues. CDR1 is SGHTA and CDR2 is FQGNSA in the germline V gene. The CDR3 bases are TGTGCCAGCAGCTTACAGGCAAGCTCCTACGAGCAGTACTTC. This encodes CASSLQASSYEQYF.

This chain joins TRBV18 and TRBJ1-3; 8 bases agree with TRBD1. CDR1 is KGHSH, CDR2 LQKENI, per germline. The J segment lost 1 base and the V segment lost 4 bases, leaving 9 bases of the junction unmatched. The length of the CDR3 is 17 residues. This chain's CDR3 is CASSLSGQGISGNTIYF. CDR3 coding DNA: TGTGCCAGCTCACTCTCCGGACAGGGCATTTCTGGAAACACCATATATTTT. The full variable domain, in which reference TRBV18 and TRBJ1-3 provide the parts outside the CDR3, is NAGVMQNPRHLVRRRGQEARLRCSPMKGHSHVYWYRQLPEEGLKFMVYLQKENIIDESGMPKERFSAEFPKEGPSILRIQQVVRGDSAAYFCASSLSGQGISGNTIYFGEGSWLTVV.

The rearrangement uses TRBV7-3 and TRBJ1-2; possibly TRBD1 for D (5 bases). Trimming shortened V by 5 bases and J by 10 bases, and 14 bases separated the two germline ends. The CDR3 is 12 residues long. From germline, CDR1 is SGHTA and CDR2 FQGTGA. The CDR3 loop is CASSPGTGLYTF. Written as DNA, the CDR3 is TGTGCCAGCAGCCCCGGGACGGGACTCTACACCTTC.

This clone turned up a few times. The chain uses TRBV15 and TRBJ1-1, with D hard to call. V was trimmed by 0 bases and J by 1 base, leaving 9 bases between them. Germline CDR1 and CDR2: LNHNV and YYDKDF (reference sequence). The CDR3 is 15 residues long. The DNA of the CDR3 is TGTGCCACCAGCAGAGATCTTTTACAGAACACTGAAGCTTTCTTT. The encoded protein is CATSRDLLQNTEAFF.

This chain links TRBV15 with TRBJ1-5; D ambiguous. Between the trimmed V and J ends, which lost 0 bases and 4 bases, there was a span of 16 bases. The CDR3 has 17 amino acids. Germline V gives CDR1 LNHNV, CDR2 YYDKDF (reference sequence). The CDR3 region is CATSRDLGRLLNQPQHF. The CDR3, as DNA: TGTGCCACCAGCAGAGATCTCGGCAGGTTGCTGAATCAGCCCCAGCATTTT.

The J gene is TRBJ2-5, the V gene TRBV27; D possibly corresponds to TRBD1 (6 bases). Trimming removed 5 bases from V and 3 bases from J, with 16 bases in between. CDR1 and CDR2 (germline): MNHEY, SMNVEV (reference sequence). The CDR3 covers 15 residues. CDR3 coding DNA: TGTGCCAGCAGTGCAGGGTCCAGGGGAGAAGAGACCCAGTACTTC. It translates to CASSAGSRGEETQYF.

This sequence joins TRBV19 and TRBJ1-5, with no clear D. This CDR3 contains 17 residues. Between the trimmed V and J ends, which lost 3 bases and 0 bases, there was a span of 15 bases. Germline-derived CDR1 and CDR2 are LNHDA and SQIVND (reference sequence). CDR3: CASSMAGEQHSNQPQHF. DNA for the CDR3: TGTGCCAGTAGTATGGCCGGGGAACAACATAGCAATCAGCCCCAGCATTTT.

CDR3 region: CASSQDRLAGNSEQYF. CDR3 DNA: TGTGCCAGCAGCCAAGATCGGTTAGCGGGAAATTCGGAGCAGTACTTC. The V gene is TRBV4-2, the J gene TRBJ2-7; 8 bases fit TRBD2. The V gene's germline CDR1 is LGHNA and CDR2 YNFKEQ. V dropped 0 bases and J dropped 7; count of bases not matched to a gene: 11. The CDR3 extends over 16 amino acids.

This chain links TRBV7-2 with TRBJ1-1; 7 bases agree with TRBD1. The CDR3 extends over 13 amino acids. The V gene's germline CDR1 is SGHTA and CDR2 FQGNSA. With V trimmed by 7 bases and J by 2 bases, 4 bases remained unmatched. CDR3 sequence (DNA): TGTGCCAGCACCGACAGGGTCAACACTGAAGCTTTCTTT. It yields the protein CASTDRVNTEAFF.

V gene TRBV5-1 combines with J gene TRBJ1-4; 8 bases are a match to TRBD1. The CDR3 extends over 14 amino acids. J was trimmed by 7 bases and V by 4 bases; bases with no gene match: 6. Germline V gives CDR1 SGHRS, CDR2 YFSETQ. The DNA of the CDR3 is TGCGCCAGCAGCCCCGGGACAGGCGTTGAAAAACTGTTTTTT. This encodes CASSPGTGVEKLFF.

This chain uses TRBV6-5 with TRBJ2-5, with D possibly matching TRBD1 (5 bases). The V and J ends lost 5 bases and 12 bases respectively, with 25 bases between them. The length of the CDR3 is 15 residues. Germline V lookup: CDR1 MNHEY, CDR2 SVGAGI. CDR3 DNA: TGTGCCAGCAGTAACCCTGGGGCAGCTTCTCCAACGGAGTACTTC. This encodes CASSNPGAASPTEYF.

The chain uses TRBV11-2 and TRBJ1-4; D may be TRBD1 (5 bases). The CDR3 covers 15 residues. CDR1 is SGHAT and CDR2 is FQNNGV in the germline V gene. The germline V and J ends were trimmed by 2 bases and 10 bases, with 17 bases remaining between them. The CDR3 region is CASSLLGQGGGKLFF. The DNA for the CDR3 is TGTGCCAGCAGCTTATTGGGTCAGGGTGGCGGAAAACTGTTTTTT.

The CDR3 spells CAISESKYRSGKGYEQYF. Written as DNA, the CDR3 is TGTGCCATCAGTGAGTCGAAGTATAGGAGCGGGAAAGGCTACGAGCAGTACTTC. The chain has TRBV10-3 and TRBJ2-7; 7 positions match TRBD2. The trim removed 0 bases at V and 3 bases at J, leaving 14 bases unmatched. The germline CDR1 and CDR2 sequences are ENHRY and SYGVKD. The CDR3 runs to 18 residues.

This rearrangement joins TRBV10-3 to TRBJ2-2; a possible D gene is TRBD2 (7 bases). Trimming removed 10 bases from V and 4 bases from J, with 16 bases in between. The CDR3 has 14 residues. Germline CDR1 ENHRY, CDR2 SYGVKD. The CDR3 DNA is TGTGCCACAGGGGCTAGCGGTGCCACCGGGGAGCTGTTTTTT. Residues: CATGASGATGELFF.

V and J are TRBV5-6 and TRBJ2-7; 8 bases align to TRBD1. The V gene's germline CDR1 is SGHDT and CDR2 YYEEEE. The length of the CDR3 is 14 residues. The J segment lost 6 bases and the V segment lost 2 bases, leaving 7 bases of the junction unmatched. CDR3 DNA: TGTGCCAGCAGCTTTTCGGCAGGGGGCTTCGAGCAGTACTTC. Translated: CASSFSAGGFEQYF.

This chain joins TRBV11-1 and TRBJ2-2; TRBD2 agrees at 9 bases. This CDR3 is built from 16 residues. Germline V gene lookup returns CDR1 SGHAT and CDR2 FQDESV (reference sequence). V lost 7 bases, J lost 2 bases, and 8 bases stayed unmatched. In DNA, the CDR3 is TGTGCCAGCACCCGGGGGGGGACTAGCAACACCGGGGAGCTGTTTTTT. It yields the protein CASTRGGTSNTGELFF.

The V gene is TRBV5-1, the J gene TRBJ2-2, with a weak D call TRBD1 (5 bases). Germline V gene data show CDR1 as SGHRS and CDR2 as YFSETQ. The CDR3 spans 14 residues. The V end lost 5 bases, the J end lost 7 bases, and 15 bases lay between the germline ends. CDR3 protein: CASSYGAGDGELFF. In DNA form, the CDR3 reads TGCGCCAGCAGTTATGGGGCAGGTGACGGGGAGCTGTTTTTT.

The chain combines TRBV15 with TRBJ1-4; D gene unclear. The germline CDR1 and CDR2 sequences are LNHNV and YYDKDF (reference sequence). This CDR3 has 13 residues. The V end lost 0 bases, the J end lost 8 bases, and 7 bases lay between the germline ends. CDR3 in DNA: TGTGCCACCAGCAGAGATACGGGAGAAAAACTGTTTTTT. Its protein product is CATSRDTGEKLFF.

CDR3: CASSNPRQQDRPSYEQYF. Written as DNA, the CDR3 is TGTGCCAGCAGCAACCCCCGCCAACAAGACAGGCCATCCTACGAGCAGTACTTC. The chain carries TRBV21-1 and TRBJ2-7; the DNA was not compared with TRBD1, the D call given in the table. TRBV21-1 is a documented pseudogene. The CDR3 totals 18 residues.

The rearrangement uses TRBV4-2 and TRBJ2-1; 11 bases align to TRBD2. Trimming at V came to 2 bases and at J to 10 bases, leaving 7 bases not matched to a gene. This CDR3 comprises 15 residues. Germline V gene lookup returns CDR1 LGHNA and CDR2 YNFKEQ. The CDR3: CASSQQRLAGWEQFF. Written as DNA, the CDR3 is TGTGCCAGCAGCCAACAGCGACTAGCGGGATGGGAGCAGTTCTTC.